The source of this T cell receptor beta chain is a study of cytomegalovirus exposure and HLA in healthy donors. The PCR used 60 Vbeta and 13 Jbeta primers. The table came from immunoSEQ multiplex PCR; TCRdb's copy has only in-frame clones and leaves some out. The sample table includes 140,000 to 150,000 clones. This CDR3 has 14 amino acids. V dropped 5 bases and J dropped 5 bases, with 13 bases sitting between them. CDR1 and CDR2 (germline): KGHSH, LQKENI. The sample taken for sequencing was PBMCs. This clonotype was sampled from a male donor in good health and CMV-seronegative. The V and J genes are TRBV18 and TRBJ2-1; a possible D gene is TRBD2 (6 bases). CDR3 sequence (DNA): TGTGCCAGCTCAAGGGAGGCGGTGGACAATGAGCAGTTCTTC. Amino acid sequence: CASSREAVDNEQFF.